This T cell receptor beta chain emerged from a study of CD8+ T cells in alopecia areata. The CDR3 has 14 residues. Germline CDR1 SQVTM, CDR2 ANQGSEA. V dropped 6 bases and J dropped 4; count of bases not matched to a gene: 6. Extracted RNA was reverse transcribed into cDNA, the sequencing template. Profiled with immunoSEQ multiplex PCR; TCRdb holds only in-frame clones, not every one. Among about 200,000 clones, 50% to 60% were seen once, and the ten largest hold approximately 0.45%. The sequence came from a human donor with alopecia areata. The sequencing used CD4+ T cells sorted from blood, collected at week 0. V and J are TRBV29-1 and TRBJ2-5, with 12 bases matching TRBD2. CDR3 in amino acids: CSVRTSGMRETQYF. The CDR3 DNA is TGCAGCGTGAGGACTAGCGGGATGAGAGAGACCCAGTACTTC.